Sequencing of this T cell receptor (beta chain) was carried out in a study of identical twins. Study-level results: Models underestimated how often monozygotic twins shared out-of-frame TCR alpha. Rather than following the same donors, the conclusions depended on cross-sectional statistical analysis.

With respect to this clonotype: Its antigen is as yet unknown.

TCRdb reanalysed the 5' RACE reads using MiXCR and keeps one entry per CDR3 protein. Of about 530,000 distinct CDR3 sequences in the sample, around 24% are singletons; the top ten hold around 0.48%. Separately, the same data were catalogued under a study of yellow fever vaccine responses in identical twins.

The sequenced sample was CD4+ T cells sorted from blood. The sequence was obtained from a woman aged 18 to 35 in good health.

The CDR3 nucleotides are TGTGCCAGCAGCTTATCTGGGGAGAACACTGAAGCTTTCTTT. This sequence encodes CASSLSGENTEAFF. This chain links TRBV11-3 with TRBJ1-1; D is unresolved. The CDR3 runs 14 residues. The V end was cut by 2 bases, the J end by 1 base, with 8 bases between. The germline CDR1 and CDR2 sequences are SGHNT and YENEEA.